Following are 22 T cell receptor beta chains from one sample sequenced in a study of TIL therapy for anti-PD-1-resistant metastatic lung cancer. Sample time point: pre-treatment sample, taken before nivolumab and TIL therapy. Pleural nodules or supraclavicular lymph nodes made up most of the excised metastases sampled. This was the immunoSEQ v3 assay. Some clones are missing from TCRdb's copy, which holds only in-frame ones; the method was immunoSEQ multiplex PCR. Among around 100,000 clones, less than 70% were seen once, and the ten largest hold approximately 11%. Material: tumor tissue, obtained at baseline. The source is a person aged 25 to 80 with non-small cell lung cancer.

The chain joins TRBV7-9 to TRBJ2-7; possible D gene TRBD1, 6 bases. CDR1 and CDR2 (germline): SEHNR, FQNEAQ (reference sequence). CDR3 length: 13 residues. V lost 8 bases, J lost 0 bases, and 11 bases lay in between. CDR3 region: CASVGTPSYEQYF. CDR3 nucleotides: TGTGCCAGCGTCGGGACACCCTCCTACGAGCAGTACTTC.

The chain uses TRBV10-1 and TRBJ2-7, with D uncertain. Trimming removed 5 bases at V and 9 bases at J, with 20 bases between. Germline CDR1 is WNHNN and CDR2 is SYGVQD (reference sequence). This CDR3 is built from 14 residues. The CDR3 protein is CASSPDRAVVGQYF. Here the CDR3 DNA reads TGCGCCAGCAGTCCGGATCGGGCCGTGGTCGGGCAGTACTTC.

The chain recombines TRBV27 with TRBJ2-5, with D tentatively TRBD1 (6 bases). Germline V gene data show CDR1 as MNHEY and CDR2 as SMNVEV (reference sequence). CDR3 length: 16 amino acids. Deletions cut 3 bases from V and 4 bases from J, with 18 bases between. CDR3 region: CASSFGADRTGETQYF. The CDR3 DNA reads TGTGCCAGCAGTTTTGGCGCGGACAGAACTGGAGAGACCCAGTACTTC.

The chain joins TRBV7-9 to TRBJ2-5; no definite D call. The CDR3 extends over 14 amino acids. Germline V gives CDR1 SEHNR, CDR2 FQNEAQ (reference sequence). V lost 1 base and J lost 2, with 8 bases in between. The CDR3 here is CASSLGGIQETQYF. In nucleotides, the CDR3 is TGTGCCAGCAGCTTAGGTGGGATTCAAGAGACCCAGTACTTC.

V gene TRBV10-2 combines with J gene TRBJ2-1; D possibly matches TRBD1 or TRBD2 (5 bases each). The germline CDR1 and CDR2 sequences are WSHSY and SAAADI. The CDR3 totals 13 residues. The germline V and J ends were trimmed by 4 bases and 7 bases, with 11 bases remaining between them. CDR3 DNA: TGCGCCAGCAGTGTCTCGGGACGGAATGAGCAGTTCTTC. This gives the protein CASSVSGRNEQFF.

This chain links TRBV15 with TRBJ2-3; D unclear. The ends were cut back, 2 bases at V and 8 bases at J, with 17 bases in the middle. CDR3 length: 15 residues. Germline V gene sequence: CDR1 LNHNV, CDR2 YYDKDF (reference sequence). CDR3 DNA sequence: TGTGCCACCAGCAGACCTTCGAAAGGACGGGCTACGCAGTATTTT. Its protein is CATSRPSKGRATQYF.

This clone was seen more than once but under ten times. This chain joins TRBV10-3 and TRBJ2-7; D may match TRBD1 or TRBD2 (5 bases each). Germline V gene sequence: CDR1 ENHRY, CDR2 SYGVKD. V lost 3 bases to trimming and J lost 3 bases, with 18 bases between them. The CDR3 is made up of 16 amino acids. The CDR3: CAISDPGALRRYEQYF. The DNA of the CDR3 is TGTGCCATCAGTGACCCCGGGGCGTTGCGACGCTACGAGCAGTACTTC.

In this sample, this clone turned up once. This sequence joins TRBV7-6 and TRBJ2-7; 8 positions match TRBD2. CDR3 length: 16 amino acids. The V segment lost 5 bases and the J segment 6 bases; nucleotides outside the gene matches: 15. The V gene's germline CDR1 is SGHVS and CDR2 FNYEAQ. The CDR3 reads CASSGKMSSGSLEQYF. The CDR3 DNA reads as TGTGCCAGCAGCGGTAAGATGTCGAGCGGGAGTCTCGAGCAGTACTTC.

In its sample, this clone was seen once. CDR3 coding DNA: TGTGCCAGCAGCCGCCCACAAGAGACCCAGTACTTC. Its translation is CASSRPQETQYF. This rearrangement joins TRBV5-4 to TRBJ2-5; D call uncertain. V lost 4 bases, J lost 2 bases, and 6 bases lay in between. Germline CDR1 and CDR2: SGHNT and YYREEE (reference sequence). This CDR3 region has 12 residues.

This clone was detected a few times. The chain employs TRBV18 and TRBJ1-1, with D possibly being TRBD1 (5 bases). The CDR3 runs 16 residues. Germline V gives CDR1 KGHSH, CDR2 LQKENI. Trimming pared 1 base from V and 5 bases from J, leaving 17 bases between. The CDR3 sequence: CASSPQIGREGTEAFF. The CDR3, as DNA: TGTGCCAGCTCACCACAGATTGGCAGGGAGGGGACTGAAGCTTTCTTT.

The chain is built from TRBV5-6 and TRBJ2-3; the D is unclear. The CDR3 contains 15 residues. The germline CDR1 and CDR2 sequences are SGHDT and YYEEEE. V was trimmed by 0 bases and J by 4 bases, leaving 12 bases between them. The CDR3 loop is CASSLDGFRADTQYF. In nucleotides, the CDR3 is TGTGCCAGCAGCTTGGATGGATTCCGAGCAGATACGCAGTATTTT. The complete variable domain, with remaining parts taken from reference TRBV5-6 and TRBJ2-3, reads DAGVTQSPTHLIKTRGQQVTLRCSPKSGHDTVSWYQQALGQGPQFIFQYYEEEERQRGNFPDRFSGHQFPNYSSELNVNALLLGDSALYLCASSLDGFRADTQYFGPGTRLTVL.

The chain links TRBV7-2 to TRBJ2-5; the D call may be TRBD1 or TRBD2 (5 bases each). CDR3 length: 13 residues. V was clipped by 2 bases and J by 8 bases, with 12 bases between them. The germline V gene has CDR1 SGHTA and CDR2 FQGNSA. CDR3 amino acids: CASSLNGAATQYF. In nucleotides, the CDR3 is TGTGCCAGCAGCTTAAACGGGGCGGCAACCCAGTACTTC.

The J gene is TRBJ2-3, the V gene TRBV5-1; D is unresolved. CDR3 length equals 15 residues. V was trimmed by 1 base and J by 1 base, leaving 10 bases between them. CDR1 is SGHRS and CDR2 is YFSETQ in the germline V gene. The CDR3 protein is CASSLTDLGTDTQYF. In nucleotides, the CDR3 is TGCGCCAGCAGCTTGACTGACCTTGGCACAGATACGCAGTATTTT.

CDR3 residues: CASSGGRGYEQYF. CDR3 coding DNA: TGTGCCAGCAGTGGCGGCAGGGGGTACGAGCAGTACTTC. This chain joins TRBV6-2 or TRBV6-3 and TRBJ2-7; 7 nucleotides line up with TRBD1. CDR3 length: 13 amino acids. V trimming: 5 bases; J trimming: 4 bases; junction bases outside the gene matches: 5. CDR1 and CDR2 (germline): MNHEY, SVGEGT.

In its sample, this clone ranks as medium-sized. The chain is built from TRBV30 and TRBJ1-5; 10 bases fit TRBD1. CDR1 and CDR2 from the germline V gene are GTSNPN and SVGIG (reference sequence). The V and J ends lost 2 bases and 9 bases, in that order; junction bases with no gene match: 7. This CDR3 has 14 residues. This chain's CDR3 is CAWSPGTGEWPQHF. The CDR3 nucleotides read TGTGCCTGGAGTCCGGGGACAGGGGAGTGGCCCCAGCATTTT.

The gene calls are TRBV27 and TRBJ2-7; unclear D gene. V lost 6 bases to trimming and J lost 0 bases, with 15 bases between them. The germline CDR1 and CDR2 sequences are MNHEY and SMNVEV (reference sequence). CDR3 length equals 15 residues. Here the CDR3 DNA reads TGTGCCAGCAGGGTCTTAAGTCGAAGCTCCTACGAGCAGTACTTC. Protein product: CASRVLSRSSYEQYF.

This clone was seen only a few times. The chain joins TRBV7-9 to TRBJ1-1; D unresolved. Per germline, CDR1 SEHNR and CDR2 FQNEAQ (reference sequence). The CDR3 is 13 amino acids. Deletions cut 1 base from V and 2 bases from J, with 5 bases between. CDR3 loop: CASSLDSNTEAFF. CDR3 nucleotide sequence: TGTGCCAGCAGCTTAGACAGCAACACTGAAGCTTTCTTT.

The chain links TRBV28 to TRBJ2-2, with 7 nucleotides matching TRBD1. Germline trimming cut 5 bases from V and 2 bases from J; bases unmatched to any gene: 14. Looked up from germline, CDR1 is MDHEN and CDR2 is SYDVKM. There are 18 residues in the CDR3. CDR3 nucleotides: TGTGCCAGCAGTCGCACTGCCCCGGGACAGCGAAACACCGGGGAGCTGTTTTTT. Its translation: CASSRTAPGQRNTGELFF.

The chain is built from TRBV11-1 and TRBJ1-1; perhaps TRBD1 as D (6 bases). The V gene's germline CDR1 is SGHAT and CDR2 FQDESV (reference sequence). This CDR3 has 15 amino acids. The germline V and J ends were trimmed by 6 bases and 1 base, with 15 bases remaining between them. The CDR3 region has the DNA TGTGCCAGCAGATATGGGACAACCAGGAACACTGAAGCTTTCTTT. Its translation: CASRYGTTRNTEAFF.

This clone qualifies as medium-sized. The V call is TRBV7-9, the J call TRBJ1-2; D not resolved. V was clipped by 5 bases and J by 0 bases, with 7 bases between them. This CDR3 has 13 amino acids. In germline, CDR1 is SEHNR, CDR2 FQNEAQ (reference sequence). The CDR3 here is CASSPTSNYGYTF. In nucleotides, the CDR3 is TGTGCCAGCAGCCCAACATCTAACTATGGCTACACCTTC.

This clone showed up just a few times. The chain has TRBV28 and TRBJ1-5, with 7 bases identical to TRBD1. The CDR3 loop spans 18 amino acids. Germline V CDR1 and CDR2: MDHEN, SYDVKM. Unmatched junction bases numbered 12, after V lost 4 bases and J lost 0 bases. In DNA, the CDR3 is TGTGCCAGCAGTTCATCCGGGACAGTAGCCGATAGCAATCAGCCCCAGCATTTT. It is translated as CASSSSGTVADSNQPQHF.

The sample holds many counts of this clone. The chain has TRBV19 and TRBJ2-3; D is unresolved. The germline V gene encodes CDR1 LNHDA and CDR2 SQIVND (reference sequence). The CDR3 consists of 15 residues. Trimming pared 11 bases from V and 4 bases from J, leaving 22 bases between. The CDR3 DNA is TGTGCCTCCAAAGCCCAGGCCGGAAAACCAGATACGCAGTATTTT. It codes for CASKAQAGKPDTQYF. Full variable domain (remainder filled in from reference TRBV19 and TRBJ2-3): DGGITQSPKYLFRKEGQNVTLSCEQNLNHDAMYWYRQDPGQGLRLIYYSQIVNDFQKGDIAEGYSVSREKKESFPLTVTSAQKNPTAFYLCASKAQAGKPDTQYFGPGTRLTVL.